This is a list of T cell receptor beta chains from one sample in a study of somatic mutations in cytotoxic T cells in rheumatoid arthritis. The assay was immunoSEQ multiplex PCR, and TCRdb's table has in-frame clones only and misses some. This sample has 14,000 or so clones, with over 60% found just once. Input material: CD8+ T cells sorted from blood. These receptors were collected from an adult with rheumatoid arthritis. Each CDR3 is given with its conserved first and last residue. The D gene is left open where the match is weak. A clone size is listed for some rows: how often the clone was seen (once, few, many), or a class if it is expanded.

V gene	clone size	J gene	D gene	CDR3 DNA	CDR3 protein
TRBV25-1	-	TRBJ1-1	TRBD1	TGTGCCAGCAGTCGACAGGGGGATCACACTGAAGCTTTCTTT	CASSRQGDHTEAFF
TRBV7-9	-	TRBJ2-2	-	TGTGCCAGCAGCCTCGGACAAGGGAGCGCCGGGGAGCTGTTTTTT	CASSLGQGSAGELFF
TRBV4-1	-	TRBJ2-5	TRBD2	TGCGCCAGCAGCCAAGCTTCTGGCGGGGGGGTCGCGGAGACCCAGTACTTC	CASSQASGGGVAETQYF
TRBV5-1	-	TRBJ2-1	TRBD2	TGCGCCAGCAGCTTGTACGCCCAGGGACTAGCGGGAACGGCTAATGAGCAGTTCTTC	CASSLYAQGLAGTANEQFF
TRBV6-1	-	TRBJ2-3	TRBD1	TGTGCCAGCAGATCGACAGGGGCAGATACGCAGTATTTT	CASRSTGADTQYF
TRBV27	-	TRBJ2-7	-	TGTGCCAGCAGTTTAGAGGGAGCTGGGTACGAGCAGTACTTC	CASSLEGAGYEQYF
TRBV7-7	-	TRBJ2-7	-	TGTGCCAGCAGCTTAGCTCCTAGCGCCTCCTACGAGCAGTACTTC	CASSLAPSASYEQYF
TRBV18	few	TRBJ2-2	-	TGTGCCAGCTCACCACCGGTAGACACCGGGGAGCTGTTTTTT	CASSPPVDTGELFF
TRBV4-1	once	TRBJ1-5	-	TGCGCCAGCAGCCAAGATTCTGGGGTTGGCAATCAGCCCCAGCATTTT	CASSQDSGVGNQPQHF
TRBV19	-	TRBJ1-2	-	TGTGCCAGTAGTCCGTTCTCCCTCACAGATGGCTACACCTTC	CASSPFSLTDGYTF
TRBV10-1	medium-sized	TRBJ1-1	-	TGCGCCAGCAGTGAGAAGGTGGAGGGTACTGAAGCTTTCTTT	CASSEKVEGTEAFF
TRBV4-1	-	TRBJ2-6	-	TGCGCCAGCAGCCAAGATGAAGGGATTGGGGCCAACGTCCTGACTTTC	CASSQDEGIGANVLTF
TRBV6-5	-	TRBJ2-7	-	TGTGCCACCGGGGGGCAGAACTCCTACGAGCAGTACTTC	CATGGQNSYEQYF